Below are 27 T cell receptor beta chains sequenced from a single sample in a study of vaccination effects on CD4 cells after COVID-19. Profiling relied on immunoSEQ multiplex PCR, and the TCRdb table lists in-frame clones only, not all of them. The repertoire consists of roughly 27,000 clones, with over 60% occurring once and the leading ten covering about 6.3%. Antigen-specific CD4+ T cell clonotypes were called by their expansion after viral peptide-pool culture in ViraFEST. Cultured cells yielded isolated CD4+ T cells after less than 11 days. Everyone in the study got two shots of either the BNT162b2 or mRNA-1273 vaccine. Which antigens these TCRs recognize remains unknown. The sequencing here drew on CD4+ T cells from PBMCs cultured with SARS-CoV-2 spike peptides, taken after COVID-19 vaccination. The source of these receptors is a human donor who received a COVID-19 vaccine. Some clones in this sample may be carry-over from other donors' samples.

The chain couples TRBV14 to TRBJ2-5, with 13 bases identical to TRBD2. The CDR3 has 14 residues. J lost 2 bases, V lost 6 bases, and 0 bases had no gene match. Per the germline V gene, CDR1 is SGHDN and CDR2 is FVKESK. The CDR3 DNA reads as TGTGCCAGCAGACTAGCGGGGGGGCAAGAGACCCAGTACTTC. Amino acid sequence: CASRLAGGQETQYF.

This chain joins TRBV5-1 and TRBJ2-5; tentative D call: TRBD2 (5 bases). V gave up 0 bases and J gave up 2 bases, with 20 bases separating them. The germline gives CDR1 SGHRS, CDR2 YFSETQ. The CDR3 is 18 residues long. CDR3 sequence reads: CASSLVVYGPAGQETQYF. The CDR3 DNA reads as TGCGCCAGCAGCTTGGTCGTTTATGGCCCGGCGGGTCAAGAGACCCAGTACTTC. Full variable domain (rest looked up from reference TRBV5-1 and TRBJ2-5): KAGVTQTPRYLIKTRGQQVTLSCSPISGHRSVSWYQQTPGQGLQFLFEYFSETQRNKGNFPGRFSGRQFSNSRSEMNVSTLELGDSALYLCASSLVVYGPAGQETQYFGPGTRLLVL.

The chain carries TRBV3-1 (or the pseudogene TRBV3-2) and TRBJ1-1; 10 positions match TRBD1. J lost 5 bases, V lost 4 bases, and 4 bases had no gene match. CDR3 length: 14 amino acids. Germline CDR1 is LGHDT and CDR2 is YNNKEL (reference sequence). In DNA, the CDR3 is TGTGCCAGCAGCCTGGGACAGGGGCAGACTGAAGCTTTCTTT. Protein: CASSLGQGQTEAFF.

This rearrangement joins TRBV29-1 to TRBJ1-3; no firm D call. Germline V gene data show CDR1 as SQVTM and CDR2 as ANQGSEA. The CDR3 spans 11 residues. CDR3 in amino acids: CTGSSGNTIYF. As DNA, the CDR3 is TGCACGGGGTCCTCTGGAAACACCATATATTTT.

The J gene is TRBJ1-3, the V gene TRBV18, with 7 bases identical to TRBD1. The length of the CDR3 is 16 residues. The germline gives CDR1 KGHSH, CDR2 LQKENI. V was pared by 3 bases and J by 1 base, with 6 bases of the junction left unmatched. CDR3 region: CASSPVGTASGNTIYF. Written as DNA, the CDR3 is TGTGCCAGCTCACCGGTGGGGACAGCTTCTGGAAACACCATATATTTT.

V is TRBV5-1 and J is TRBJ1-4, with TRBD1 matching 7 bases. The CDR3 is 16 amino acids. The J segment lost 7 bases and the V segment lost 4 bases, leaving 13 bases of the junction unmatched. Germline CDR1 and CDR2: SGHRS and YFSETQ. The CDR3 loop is CASSPTGQVISEKLFF. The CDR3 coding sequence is TGCGCCAGCAGCCCGACCGGACAGGTGATTAGTGAAAAACTGTTTTTT.

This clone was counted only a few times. The CDR3 region has the DNA TGTGCCAGCAGCTTGTGGGGTGTGAGCACCGGGGAGCTGTTTTTT. This encodes CASSLWGVSTGELFF. The chain carries TRBV5-8 and TRBJ2-2; D uncertain. This CDR3 spans 15 amino acids. Germline-derived CDR1 and CDR2 are SGHTS and YDEGEE. Trimming pared 1 base from V and 4 bases from J, leaving 11 bases between.

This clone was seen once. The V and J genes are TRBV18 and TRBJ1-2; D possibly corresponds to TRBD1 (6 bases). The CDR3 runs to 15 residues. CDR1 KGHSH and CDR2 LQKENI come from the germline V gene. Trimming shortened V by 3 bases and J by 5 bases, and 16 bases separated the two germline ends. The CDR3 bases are TGTGCCAGCTCACCGGCGGGGGGGGGCCTATATGGCTACACCTTC. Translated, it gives CASSPAGGGLYGYTF.

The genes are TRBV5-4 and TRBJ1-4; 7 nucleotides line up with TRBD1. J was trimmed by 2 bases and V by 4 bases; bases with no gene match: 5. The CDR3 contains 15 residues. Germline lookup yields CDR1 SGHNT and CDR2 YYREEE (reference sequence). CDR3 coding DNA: TGTGCCAGCAGCACGAGACAGGGTACTAATGAAAAACTGTTTTTT. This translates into CASSTRQGTNEKLFF.

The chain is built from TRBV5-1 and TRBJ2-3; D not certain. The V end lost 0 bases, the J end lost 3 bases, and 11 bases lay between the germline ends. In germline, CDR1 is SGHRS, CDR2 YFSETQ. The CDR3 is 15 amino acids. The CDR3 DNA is TGCGCCAGCAGCTTGGTAGGGTATAGTACAGATACGCAGTATTTT. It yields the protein CASSLVGYSTDTQYF.

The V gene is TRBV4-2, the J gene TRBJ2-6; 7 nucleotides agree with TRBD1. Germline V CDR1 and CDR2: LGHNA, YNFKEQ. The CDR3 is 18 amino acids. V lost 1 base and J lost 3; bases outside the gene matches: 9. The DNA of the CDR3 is TGTGCCAGCAGCCAAGGCGGGCCAGGGGGTGGTGGGGCCAACGTCCTGACTTTC. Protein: CASSQGGPGGGGANVLTF.

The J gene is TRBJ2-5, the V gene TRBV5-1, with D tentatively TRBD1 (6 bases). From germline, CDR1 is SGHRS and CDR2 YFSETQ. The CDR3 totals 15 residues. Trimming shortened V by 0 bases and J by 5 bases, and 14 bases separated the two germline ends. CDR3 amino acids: CASSLDRATDETQYF. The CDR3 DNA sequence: TGCGCCAGCAGCTTGGACAGGGCAACAGACGAGACCCAGTACTTC.

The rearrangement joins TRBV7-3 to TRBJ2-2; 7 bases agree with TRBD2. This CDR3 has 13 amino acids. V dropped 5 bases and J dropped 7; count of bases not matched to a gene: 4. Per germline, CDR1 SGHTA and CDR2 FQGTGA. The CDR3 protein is CASSVGGVGELFF. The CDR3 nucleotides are TGTGCCAGCAGCGTGGGGGGGGTCGGGGAGCTGTTTTTT.

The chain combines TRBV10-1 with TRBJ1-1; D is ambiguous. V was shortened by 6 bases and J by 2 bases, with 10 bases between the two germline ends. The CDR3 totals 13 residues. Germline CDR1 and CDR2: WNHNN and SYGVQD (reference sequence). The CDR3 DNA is TGCGCCAGCAGACAGAGTCTAAACACTGAAGCTTTCTTT. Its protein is CASRQSLNTEAFF.

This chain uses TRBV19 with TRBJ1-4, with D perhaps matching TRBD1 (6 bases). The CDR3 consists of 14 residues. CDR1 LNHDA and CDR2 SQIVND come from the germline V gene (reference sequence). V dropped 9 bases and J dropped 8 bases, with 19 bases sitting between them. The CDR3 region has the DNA TGTGCCAGCACAAAGGGGACATTAGGAGAAAAACTGTTTTTT. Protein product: CASTKGTLGEKLFF. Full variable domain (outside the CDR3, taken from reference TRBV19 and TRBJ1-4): DGGITQSPKYLFRKEGQNVTLSCEQNLNHDAMYWYRQDPGQGLRLIYYSQIVNDFQKGDIAEGYSVSREKKESFPLTVTSAQKNPTAFYLCASTKGTLGEKLFFGSGTQLSVL.

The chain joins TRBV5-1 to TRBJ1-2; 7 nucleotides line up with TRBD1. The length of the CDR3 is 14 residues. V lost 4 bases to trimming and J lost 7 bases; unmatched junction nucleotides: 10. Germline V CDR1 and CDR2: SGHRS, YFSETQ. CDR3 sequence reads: CASSPRQGDGGYTF. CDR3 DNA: TGCGCCAGCAGCCCTAGACAGGGAGATGGTGGCTACACCTTC.

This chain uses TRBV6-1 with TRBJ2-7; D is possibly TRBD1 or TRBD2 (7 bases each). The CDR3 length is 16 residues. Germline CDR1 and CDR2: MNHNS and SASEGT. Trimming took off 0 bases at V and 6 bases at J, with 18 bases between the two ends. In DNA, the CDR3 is TGTGCCAGCAGTGAAGCATGGGGGGGCCAGGGGGGCGAGCAGTACGTC. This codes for CASSEAWGGQGGEQYV.

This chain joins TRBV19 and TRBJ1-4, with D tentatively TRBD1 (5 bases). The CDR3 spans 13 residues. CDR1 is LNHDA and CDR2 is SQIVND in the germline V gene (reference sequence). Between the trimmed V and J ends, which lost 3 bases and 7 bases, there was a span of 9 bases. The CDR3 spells CASSIQGVEKLFF. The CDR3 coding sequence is TGTGCCAGTAGTATCCAGGGAGTTGAAAAACTGTTTTTT.

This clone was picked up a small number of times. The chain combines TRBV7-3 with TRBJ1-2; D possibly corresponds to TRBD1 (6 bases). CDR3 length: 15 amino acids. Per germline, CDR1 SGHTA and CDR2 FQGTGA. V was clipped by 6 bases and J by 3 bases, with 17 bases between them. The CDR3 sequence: CASSLMQGPYYGYTF. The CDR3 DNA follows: TGTGCCAGCAGTCTAATGCAGGGGCCCTACTATGGCTACACCTTC.

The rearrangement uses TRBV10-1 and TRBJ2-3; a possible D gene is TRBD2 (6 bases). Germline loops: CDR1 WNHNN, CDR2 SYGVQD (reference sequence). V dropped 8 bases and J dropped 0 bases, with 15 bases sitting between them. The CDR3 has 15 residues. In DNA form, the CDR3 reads TGCGCCAGCCGCGGCGGGGATTCCAGCACAGATACGCAGTATTTT. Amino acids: CASRGGDSSTDTQYF.

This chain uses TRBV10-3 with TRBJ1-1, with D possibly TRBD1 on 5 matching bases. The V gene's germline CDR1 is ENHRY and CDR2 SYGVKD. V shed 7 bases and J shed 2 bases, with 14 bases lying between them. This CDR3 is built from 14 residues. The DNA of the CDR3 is TGTGCCATCACCCCCAGCGGGGGAAACACTGAAGCTTTCTTT. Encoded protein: CAITPSGGNTEAFF.

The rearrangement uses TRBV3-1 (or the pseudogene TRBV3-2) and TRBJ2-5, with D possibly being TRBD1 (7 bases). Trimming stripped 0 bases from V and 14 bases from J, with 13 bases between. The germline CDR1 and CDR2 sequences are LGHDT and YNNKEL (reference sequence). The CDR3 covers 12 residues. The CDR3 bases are TGTGCCAGCAGCCAAGAAGGAGGGGGCCTTTACTTC. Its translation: CASSQEGGGLYF.

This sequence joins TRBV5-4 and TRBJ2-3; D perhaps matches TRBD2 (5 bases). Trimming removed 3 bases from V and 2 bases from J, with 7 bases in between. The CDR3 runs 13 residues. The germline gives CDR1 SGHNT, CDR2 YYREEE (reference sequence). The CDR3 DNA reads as TGTGCCAGCAGCTCGGACTCCACAGATACGCAGTATTTT. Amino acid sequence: CASSSDSTDTQYF.

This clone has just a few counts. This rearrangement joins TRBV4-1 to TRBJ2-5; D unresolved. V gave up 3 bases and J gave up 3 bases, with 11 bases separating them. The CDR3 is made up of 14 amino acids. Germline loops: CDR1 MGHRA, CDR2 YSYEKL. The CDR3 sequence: CASSHPAREETQYF. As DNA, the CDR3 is TGCGCCAGCAGCCATCCAGCTAGAGAAGAGACCCAGTACTTC.

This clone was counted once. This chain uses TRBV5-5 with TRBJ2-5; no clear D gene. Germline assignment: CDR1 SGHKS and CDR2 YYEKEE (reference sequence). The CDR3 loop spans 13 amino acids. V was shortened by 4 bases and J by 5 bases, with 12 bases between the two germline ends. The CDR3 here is CASSVGPPETQYF. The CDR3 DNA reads TGTGCCAGCAGCGTCGGACCGCCGGAGACCCAGTACTTC.

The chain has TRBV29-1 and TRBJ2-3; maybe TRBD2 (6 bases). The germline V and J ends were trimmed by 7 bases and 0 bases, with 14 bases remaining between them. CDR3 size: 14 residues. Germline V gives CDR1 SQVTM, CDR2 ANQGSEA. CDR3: CSAVLRGSTDTQYF. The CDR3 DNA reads TGCAGCGCAGTGTTACGGGGGAGCACAGATACGCAGTATTTT.

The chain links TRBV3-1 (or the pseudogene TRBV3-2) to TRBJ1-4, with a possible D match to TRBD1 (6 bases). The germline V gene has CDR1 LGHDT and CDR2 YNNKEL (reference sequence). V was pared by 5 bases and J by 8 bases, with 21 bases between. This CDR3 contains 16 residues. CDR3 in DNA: TGTGCCAGCAGCTTATCCCCCGGGGGCGGGGGGGAAAAACTGTTTTTT. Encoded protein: CASSLSPGGGGEKLFF.